This T cell receptor (beta chain) stems from a study of blood T cell repertoires in COVID-19. In germline, CDR1 is ENHRY, CDR2 SYGVKD. Deletions cut 8 bases from V and 0 bases from J, with 13 bases between. The CDR3 runs 14 residues. Clones were read by immunoSEQ multiplex PCR, and TCRdb kept only the in-frame ones, dropping some. The top ten hold approximately 4.4% of the sample, which has around 99,000 clones, approximately 88% seen once. Specimen: peripheral blood. The chain joins TRBV10-3 to TRBJ1-2, with a possible D match to TRBD1 (6 bases). The receptor comes from a human donor in a cohort sampled during active COVID-19. The CDR3 sequence: CAIQGQPPNYGYTF. As DNA, the CDR3 is TGTGCCATCCAAGGACAGCCCCCTAACTATGGCTACACCTTC.